The sequence of this TCR beta chain was determined in a study of CD8+ T cells in alopecia areata. Sequencing used cDNA as its template, made by extracting RNA and reverse transcribing it. Some clones are missing from TCRdb's copy, which holds only in-frame ones; the method was immunoSEQ multiplex PCR. The sample carries 150,000 or so clones, 55% recorded once. The CDR3 spans 13 residues. The germline CDR1 and CDR2 sequences are SGHTA and FQGTGA. Trimming removed 5 bases at V and 6 bases at J, with 14 bases between. The rearrangement joins TRBV7-3 to TRBJ2-7; D not resolved. The TCR sequence derives from a human donor in good health. The sample taken for sequencing was CD4+ T cells sorted from blood. CDR3 nucleotides: TGTGCCAGCAGCGCCGCCCCCCAACGCGAGCAGTACTTC. As protein: CASSAAPQREQYF.